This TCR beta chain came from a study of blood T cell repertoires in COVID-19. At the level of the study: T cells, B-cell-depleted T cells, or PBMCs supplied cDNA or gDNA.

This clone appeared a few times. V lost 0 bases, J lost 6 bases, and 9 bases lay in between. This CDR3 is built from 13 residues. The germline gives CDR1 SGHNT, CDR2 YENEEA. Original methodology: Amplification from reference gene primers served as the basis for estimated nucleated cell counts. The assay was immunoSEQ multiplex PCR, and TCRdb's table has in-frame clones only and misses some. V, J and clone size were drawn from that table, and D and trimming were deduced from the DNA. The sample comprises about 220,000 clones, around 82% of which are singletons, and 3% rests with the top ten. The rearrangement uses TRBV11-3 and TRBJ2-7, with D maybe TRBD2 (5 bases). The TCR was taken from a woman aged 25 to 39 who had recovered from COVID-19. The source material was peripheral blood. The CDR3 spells CASSLEPEGEQYF. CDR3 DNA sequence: TGTGCCAGCAGCTTAGAGCCAGAGGGCGAGCAGTACTTC.